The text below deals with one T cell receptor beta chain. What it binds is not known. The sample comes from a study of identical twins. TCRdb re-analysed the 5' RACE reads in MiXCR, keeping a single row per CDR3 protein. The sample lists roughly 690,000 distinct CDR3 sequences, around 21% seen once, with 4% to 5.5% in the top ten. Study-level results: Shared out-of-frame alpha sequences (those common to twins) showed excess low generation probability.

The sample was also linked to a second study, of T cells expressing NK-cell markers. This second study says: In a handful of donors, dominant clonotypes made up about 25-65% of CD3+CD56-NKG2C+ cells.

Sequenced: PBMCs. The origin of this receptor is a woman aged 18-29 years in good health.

CDR3 nucleotides: TGTGCCAGCAGCAAAGAGGGAAGGTGCAATCAGCCCCAGCATTTT. As protein: CASSKEGRCNQPQHF. The chain links TRBV21-1 to TRBJ1-5. TRBV21-1 is given as a pseudogene. The CDR3 runs 15 residues.